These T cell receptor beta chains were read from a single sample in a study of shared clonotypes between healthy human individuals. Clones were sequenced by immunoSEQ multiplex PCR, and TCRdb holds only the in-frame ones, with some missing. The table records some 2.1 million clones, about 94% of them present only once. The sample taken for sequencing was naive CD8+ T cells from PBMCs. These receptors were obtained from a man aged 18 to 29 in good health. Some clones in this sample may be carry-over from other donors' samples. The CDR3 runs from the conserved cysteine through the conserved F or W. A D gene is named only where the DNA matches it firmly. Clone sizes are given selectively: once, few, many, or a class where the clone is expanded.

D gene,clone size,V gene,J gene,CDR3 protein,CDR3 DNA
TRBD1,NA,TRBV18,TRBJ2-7,CASSPLGQGYEQYF,TGTGCCAGCTCACCCTTGGGACAGGGCTACGAGCAGTACTTC
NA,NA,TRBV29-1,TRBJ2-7,CSVLDTGFSYEQYF,TGCAGCGTTCTTGACACAGGCTTTTCCTACGAGCAGTACTTC
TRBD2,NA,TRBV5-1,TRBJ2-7,CASSLFPKEREKGYEQYF,TGCGCCAGCAGCTTGTTTCCGAAGGAGCGGGAGAAGGGGTACGAGCAGTACTTC
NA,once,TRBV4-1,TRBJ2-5,CASSQDDSGETQYF,TGCGCCAGCAGCCAAGATGACTCGGGGGAGACCCAGTACTTC
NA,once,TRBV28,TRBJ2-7,CASSLLRERPYEQYF,TGTGCCAGCAGTTTATTACGGGAGCGACCCTACGAGCAGTACTTC
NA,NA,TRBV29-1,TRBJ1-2,CSVVGNHGGYTF,TGCAGCGTTGTAGGGAATCACGGTGGCTACACCTTC
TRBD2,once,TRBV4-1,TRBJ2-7,CASSLNPAGDYEQYF,TGCGCCAGCAGCCTAAACCCAGCGGGAGACTACGAGCAGTACTTC
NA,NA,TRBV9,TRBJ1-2,CASSVDSRYYGYTF,TGTGCCAGCAGCGTCGACAGCCGATACTATGGCTACACCTTC
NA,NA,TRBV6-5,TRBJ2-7,CASSSGKAGEQYF,TGTGCCAGCAGTTCTGGTAAGGCGGGCGAGCAGTACTTC
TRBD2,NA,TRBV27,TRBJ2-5,CASSLSLAGSETQYF,TGTGCCAGCAGTTTATCGCTAGCGGGTTCGGAGACCCAGTACTTC
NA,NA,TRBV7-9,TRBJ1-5,CASSGGQGSNQPQHF,TGTGCCAGCAGCGGGGGGCAGGGAAGCAATCAGCCCCAGCATTTT
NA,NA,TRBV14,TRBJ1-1,CASSFRSREAEAFF,TGTGCCAGCAGCTTCCGTTCCCGGGAGGCTGAAGCTTTCTTT
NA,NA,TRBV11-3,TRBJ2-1,CASSLNPRYEQFF,TGTGCCAGCAGCTTAAACCCGCGCTATGAGCAGTTCTTC
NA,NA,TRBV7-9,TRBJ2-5,CASSLGLGGEMSETQYF,TGTGCCAGCAGCTTAGGATTGGGCGGTGAAATGTCGGAGACCCAGTACTTC
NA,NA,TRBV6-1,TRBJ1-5,CASSESPRGYSNQPQHF,TGTGCCAGCAGTGAATCGCCCAGGGGATATAGCAATCAGCCCCAGCATTTT
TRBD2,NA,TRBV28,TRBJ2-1,CASTALAGHYNEQFF,TGTGCCAGCACCGCACTAGCGGGCCACTACAATGAGCAGTTCTTC
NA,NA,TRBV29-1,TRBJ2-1,CSVELGTYNEQFF,TGCAGCGTTGAGCTGGGTACCTACAATGAGCAGTTCTTC
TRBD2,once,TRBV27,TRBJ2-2,CASSHPGLAAGTGELFF,TGTGCCAGCAGTCACCCGGGACTAGCTGCAGGCACCGGGGAGCTGTTTTTT
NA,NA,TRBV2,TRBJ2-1,CASSPRGAGDYLNEQFF,TGTGCCAGCAGTCCTAGAGGGGCAGGGGACTACCTCAATGAGCAGTTCTTC
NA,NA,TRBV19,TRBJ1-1,CAARGGLPLFTEAFF,TGTGCCGCCCGTGGGGGCCTTCCTTTGTTCACTGAAGCTTTCTTT
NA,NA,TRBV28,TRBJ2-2,CATATEGTGELFF,TGTGCCACAGCAACGGAGGGGACCGGGGAGCTGTTTTTT
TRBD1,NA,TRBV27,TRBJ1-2,CASSPRTGGLVDYGYTF,TGTGCCAGCAGTCCCCGGACAGGGGGATTAGTCGACTATGGCTACACCTTC
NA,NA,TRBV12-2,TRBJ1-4,CASRSDPGTVNEKLFF,TGTGCAAGTCGCTCCGACCCCGGGACGGTAAATGAAAAACTGTTTTTT
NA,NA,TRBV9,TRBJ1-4,CASSADGSTNEKLFF,TGTGCCAGCAGCGCCGACGGGTCAACTAATGAAAAACTGTTTTTT
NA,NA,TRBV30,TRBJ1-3,CAWTPWRGPGNTIYF,TGTGCCTGGACTCCCTGGCGGGGCCCTGGAAACACCATATATTTT
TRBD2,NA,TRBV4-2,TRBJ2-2,CASSPIAGASGELFF,TGTGCCAGCAGCCCTATAGCGGGAGCTTCCGGGGAGCTGTTTTTT
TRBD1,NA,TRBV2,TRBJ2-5,CASSGDRGAYQETQYF,TGTGCCAGCAGTGGGGACAGGGGGGCGTACCAAGAGACCCAGTACTTC
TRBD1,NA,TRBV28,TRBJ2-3,CASSPGQGTDTQYF,TGTGCCAGCAGCCCGGGACAGGGTACAGATACGCAGTATTTT
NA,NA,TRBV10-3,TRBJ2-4,CAISESGGTESAKNIQYF,TGTGCCATCAGTGAGTCGGGAGGGACAGAAAGTGCCAAAAACATTCAGTACTTC
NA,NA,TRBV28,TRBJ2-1,CASSIGAVGFF,TGTGCCAGCAGCATCGGGGCGGTGGGGTTCTTC
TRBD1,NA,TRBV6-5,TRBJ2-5,CASSLGDRGRPETQYF,TGTGCCAGCAGTTTAGGGGACAGGGGGCGCCCAGAGACCCAGTACTTC
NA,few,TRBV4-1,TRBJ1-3,CASSPTHSGNTIYF,TGCGCCAGCAGCCCTACTCACTCTGGAAACACCATATATTTT
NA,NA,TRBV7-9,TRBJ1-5,CASSFDKEDQPQHF,TGTGCCAGCAGCTTTGACAAGGAGGATCAGCCCCAGCATTTT
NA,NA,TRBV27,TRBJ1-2,CASSPTVNYGYTF,TGTGCCAGCAGTCCGACAGTTAACTATGGCTACACCTTC
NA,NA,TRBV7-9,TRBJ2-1,CASSLIIVGSYNEQFF,TGTGCCAGCAGCTTAATCATCGTGGGATCCTACAATGAGCAGTTCTTC
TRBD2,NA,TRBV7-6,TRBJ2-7,CASSLGDGTTHEQYF,TGTGCCAGCAGCTTAGGCGACGGGACTACTCATGAGCAGTACTTC
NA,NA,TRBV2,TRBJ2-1,CASSERQEYYNEQFF,TGTGCCAGCAGTGAACGACAGGAGTACTACAATGAGCAGTTCTTC
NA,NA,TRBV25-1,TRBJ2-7,CASSELGEQYF,TGTGCCAGCAGTGAGCTTGGGGAGCAGTACTTC
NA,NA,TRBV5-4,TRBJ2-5,CAYQWSGPLQETQYF,TGTGCCTACCAGTGGTCGGGGCCGTTACAAGAGACCCAGTACTTC
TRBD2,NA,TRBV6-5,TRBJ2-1,CASSYGLADYNEQFF,TGTGCCAGCAGTTACGGGCTAGCGGACTACAATGAGCAGTTCTTC
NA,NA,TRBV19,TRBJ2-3,CASTPLRQGQGTQYF,TGTGCCAGTACCCCTCTCCGCCAGGGCCAGGGTACGCAGTATTTT
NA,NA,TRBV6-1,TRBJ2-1,CASLDNEQFF,TGTGCCAGCCTAGACAATGAGCAGTTCTTC
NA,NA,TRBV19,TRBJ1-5,CASSIREQNAFQHF,TGTGCCAGTAGTATTCGGGAACAGAACGCCTTTCAGCATTTT
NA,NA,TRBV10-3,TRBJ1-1,CAISDPGAGNTEAFF,TGTGCCATCAGCGACCCCGGAGCGGGGAACACTGAAGCTTTCTTT
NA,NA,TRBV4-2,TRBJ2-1,CASSQDYETESYNEQFF,TGTGCCAGCAGCCAAGATTATGAAACGGAGTCCTACAATGAGCAGTTCTTC
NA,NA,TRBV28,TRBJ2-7,CASSFVGYEQYF,TGTGCCAGCAGTTTTGTCGGTTACGAGCAGTACTTC
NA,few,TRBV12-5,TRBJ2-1,CASGLYGEEEQFF,TGTGCTAGTGGTTTGTATGGCGAGGAGGAGCAGTTCTTC
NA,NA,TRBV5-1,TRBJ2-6,CASSLGVLAVPSGANVLTF,TGCGCCAGCAGCTTGGGGGTCCTGGCAGTCCCCTCTGGGGCCAACGTCCTGACTTTC
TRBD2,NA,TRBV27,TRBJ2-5,CASSHLTSGRALETQYF,TGTGCCAGCAGTCACCTCACTAGCGGGAGGGCCTTGGAGACCCAGTACTTC
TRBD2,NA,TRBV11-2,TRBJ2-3,CASSILLAGGLDTQYF,TGTGCCAGCAGCATCCTTCTAGCGGGTGGGTTAGATACGCAGTATTTT
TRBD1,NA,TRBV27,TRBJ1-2,CASSLSQTGGGGYTF,TGTGCCAGCAGTTTATCGCAGACAGGGGGGGGCGGCTACACCTTC